This T cell receptor (beta chain) comes out of a study of sequential checkpoint blockade in melanoma. Study as a whole: Arm A got nivolumab then ipilimumab; arm B the reverse, 1:1. Both treatment sequences were followed by maintenance nivolumab.

This clone has a single count. The sample's treatment: randomized to nivolumab then ipilimumab (arm A) or the reverse (arm B). None of the patients previously received DNA-damaging chemotherapy. Live CD3+CD8+ CD19− CD56− cells were sorted from PBMCs. TCRdb's copy holds only in-frame clones and misses some; the assay was immunoSEQ multiplex PCR. The repertoire includes roughly 20,000 clones, over 55% of them detected once, and roughly a fifth sits in the top ten. Specimen: CD8+ T cells sorted from blood (inferred from file names), collected from a patient given nivolumab and ipilimumab in sequence. This TCR was recovered from a human donor with melanoma.

The CDR3: CASSLGLAGPEQYF. Here the CDR3 DNA reads TGTGCCAGCAGTTTGGGACTAGCGGGCCCCGAGCAGTACTTC. The chain carries TRBV27 and TRBJ2-7, with 12 bases identical to TRBD2. Germline loops: CDR1 MNHEY, CDR2 SMNVEV (reference sequence). V was clipped by 3 bases and J by 6 bases; unmatched bases: 3. The CDR3 is 14 residues long.